This T cell receptor (beta chain) is from a study of cytomegalovirus exposure and HLA in healthy donors. PCR involved 60 Vbeta and 13 Jbeta primers. Produced via immunoSEQ multiplex PCR; TCRdb's table is partial and in-frame only. Of 120,000 or so clones listed, around three quarters are singletons. CDR3 length: 16 residues. Germline-derived CDR1 and CDR2 are LNHNV and YYDKDF (reference sequence). Trimming pared 6 bases from V and 3 bases from J, leaving 18 bases between. The TCR was taken from a woman aged 35 to 49 in good health and CMV-seropositive. Input material: PBMCs. This chain connects TRBV15 to TRBJ2-1, with D possibly matching TRBD2 (5 bases). CDR3 sequence reads: CATRPPSGSNYNEQFF. CDR3 nucleotides: TGTGCCACCAGGCCCCCAAGCGGCAGTAACTACAATGAGCAGTTCTTC.